This T cell receptor beta chain derives from a study of Ad26.COV2.S vaccination and SARS-CoV-2 variants. Study-level background: Ad26.COV2.S was injected intramuscularly once or twice, 56 days apart. Findings and limits, study-wide: Placebo recipients had lower spike-specific TCR breadth than vaccine recipients.

The CDR3 contains 14 residues. V was clipped by 2 bases and J by 3 bases, with 10 bases between them. CDR1 and CDR2 (germline): SGHTA, FQGNSA. TCRdb's table, derived via immunoSEQ multiplex PCR, lists solely in-frame clones and lacks some. The data show over 350,000 clones, with about 88% seen just once and approximately 3.7% held by the top ten. As for treatment: roughly 20 received Ad26.COV2.S at low or high dose, single or two shots; about 5 received placebo; per-sample allocation not given. The investigators took samples on day 63 after the first vaccine or placebo injection. The donor was a Boston adult aged 18-55 years. A word on this clone: Its antigen is unknown.

The sequenced sample was peripheral blood, obtained in a trial of Ad26.COV2.S vaccine versus placebo. The sequence came from a person aged 18-60 years who received the Ad26.COV2.S COVID-19 vaccine or a placebo. The gene calls are TRBV7-2 and TRBJ1-1; TRBD1 might be the D (6 bases). CDR3 bases: TGTGCCAGCAGCTTATCTACAGGGCACACTGAAGCTTTCTTT. Protein: CASSLSTGHTEAFF.